The 25 T cell receptor beta chains reported below all come from one sample, sequenced in a study of blood T cells in healthy people across ages (dated by TCRdb to about 2015). The library was produced with 5' RACE. The sample was run on an Illumina HiSeq 2500. The second PCR ran for about 6 to 11 cycles and used a J-beta primer mix along with a sample-barcoded 5' primer. TCRdb trimmed public reads at Q25 via fastp, called clones via MiXCR and kept in-frame beta chains. Identical CDR3 proteins give one entry, which carries the most common genes and DNA. This sample holds approximately 600,000 distinct CDR3 sequences; 58% were observed only once. In total, the top ten clones hold 35% to 40% of the sample. The source material was blood. All receptors derive from a man between 60 and 75 years old in good health.

A single count supports this clonotype. J is TRBJ1-5 and V is TRBV6-5, with D unresolved. This CDR3 is built from 13 residues. Germline V gene data show CDR1 as MNHEY and CDR2 as SVGAGI. The V gene lost 10 bases and the J gene lost 0 bases, with 10 bases spanning the gap. CDR3 nucleotide sequence: TGTGCCACCTCACAGCTTAGCAATCAGCCCCAGCATTTT. Its protein is CATSQLSNQPQHF.

The rearrangement joins TRBV5-1 to TRBJ2-1, with TRBD2 as a possible D gene (7 bases). The CDR3 consists of 16 residues. Germline lookup yields CDR1 SGHRS and CDR2 YFSETQ. Between the trimmed V and J ends, which lost 2 bases and 0 bases, there was a span of 12 bases. The CDR3: CASSFAGDYSYNEQFF. In DNA form, the CDR3 reads TGCGCCAGCAGCTTCGCAGGGGACTACTCCTACAATGAGCAGTTCTTC.

This chain joins TRBV18 and TRBJ2-5; D not resolved. CDR1 KGHSH and CDR2 LQKENI come from the germline V gene. The CDR3 length is 15 residues. Trimming left V 0 bases short and J 2 bases short, with 10 bases between. The CDR3 nucleotides are TGTGCCAGCTCACCACCGGCCGGCCTACAAGAGACCCAGTACTTC. Translated: CASSPPAGLQETQYF.

The V and J genes are TRBV9 and TRBJ2-5; 11 bases agree with TRBD2. The CDR3 covers 16 residues. Trimming cost V 0 bases and J 11 bases; bases outside gene matches: 12. The germline V gene encodes CDR1 SGDLS and CDR2 YYNGEE. In nucleotides, the CDR3 is TGTGCCAGCAGCGTAGGGTCTAGCGGGGGGCTCAGGGAGCAGTACTTC. It encodes CASSVGSSGGLREQYF.

This chain joins TRBV11-2 and TRBJ2-5; no clear D gene. CDR1 and CDR2 from the germline V gene are SGHAT and FQNNGV. The ends were cut back, 2 bases at V and 5 bases at J, with 15 bases in the middle. This CDR3 has 15 amino acids. As DNA, the CDR3 is TGTGCCAGCAGCTTACATCAATGGACCGGGGAGACCCAGTACTTC. Translating it yields CASSLHQWTGETQYF.

The chain employs TRBV4-1 and TRBJ2-5, with 9 bases fitting TRBD2. V lost 2 bases and J lost 2; bases outside the gene matches: 3. Per the germline V gene, CDR1 is MGHRA and CDR2 is YSYEKL. The length of the CDR3 is 15 residues. CDR3 DNA: TGCGCCAGCAGCCAACCAAGCGGGGGGCAAGAGACCCAGTACTTC. Protein: CASSQPSGGQETQYF.

The rearrangement links TRBV7-9 to TRBJ2-7; 10 nucleotides align to TRBD1. The germline gives CDR1 SEHNR, CDR2 FQNEAQ (reference sequence). The CDR3 is 14 amino acids. J gave up 7 bases and V 6 bases, and 9 bases lay outside the gene matches. The CDR3, as DNA: TGTGCCAGCAGTAGACCCGGGACAGGGGTAGAGCAGTACTTC. Its protein product is CASSRPGTGVEQYF.

The chain employs TRBV18 and TRBJ2-5; D not certain. With 1 base removed from V and 11 bases from J, the gap between germline ends came to 8 bases. Germline V CDR1 and CDR2: KGHSH, LQKENI. The CDR3 sequence is 11 residues long. CDR3 nucleotides: TGTGCCAGCTCACCACTGAAAGAGCAGTACTTC. Protein sequence: CASSPLKEQYF.

The J gene is TRBJ2-7, the V gene TRBV6-6; D might be TRBD2 (6 bases). CDR1 is MNHNY, CDR2 SVGAGI, per germline (reference sequence). V was clipped by 7 bases and J by 2 bases, with 15 bases between them. The CDR3 sequence is 14 residues long. DNA of the CDR3: TGTGCCAGCACCCTGGAGAGGGAGGCCTACGAGCAGTACTTC. Its translation: CASTLEREAYEQYF.

This clonotype has a handful of counts. The J gene is TRBJ2-6, the V gene TRBV7-2; 8 bases map to TRBD1. Per germline, CDR1 SGHTA and CDR2 FQGNSA. With V trimmed by 2 bases and J by 1 base, 7 bases remained unmatched. This CDR3 contains 18 residues. CDR3 DNA: TGTGCCAGCAGCTTAAGGGACAGGTCTTTTTCTGGGGCCAACGTCCTGACTTTC. It codes for CASSLRDRSFSGANVLTF.

This clonotype was seen more than once but under ten times. The chain recombines TRBV7-2 with TRBJ2-1; 8 bases are a match to TRBD2. CDR1 is SGHTA, CDR2 FQGNSA, per germline. The trim removed 5 bases at V and 4 bases at J, leaving 16 bases unmatched. The CDR3 contains 18 residues. DNA for the CDR3: TGTGCCAGCAGCAACCCTCGGGCGGGGGGCATGTATTACAATGAGCAGTTCTTC. Protein sequence: CASSNPRAGGMYYNEQFF. Supplemented by reference TRBV7-2 and TRBJ2-1, the full variable domain reads GAGVSQSPSNKVTEKGKDVELRCDPISGHTALYWYRQSLGQGLEFLIYFQGNSAPDKSGLPSDRFSAERTGGSVSTLTIQRTQQEDSAVYLCASSNPRAGGMYYNEQFFGPGTRLTVL.

The chain links TRBV28 to TRBJ2-7; D gene uncertain. With 5 bases removed from V and 7 bases from J, the gap between germline ends came to 12 bases. Germline V CDR1 and CDR2: MDHEN, SYDVKM. The CDR3 length is 12 residues. The CDR3 here is CASSTLVMEQYF. CDR3 in DNA: TGTGCCAGCAGTACACTGGTAATGGAGCAGTACTTC.

This rearrangement joins TRBV11-2 to TRBJ1-2, with TRBD1 identical over 9 bases. CDR3 length: 15 amino acids. CDR1 SGHAT and CDR2 FQNNGV come from the germline V gene. Trimming at V came to 5 bases and at J to 2 bases, leaving 6 bases not matched to a gene. The CDR3 spells CASSTWTGENYGYTF. CDR3 DNA sequence: TGTGCCAGCAGCACCTGGACAGGGGAAAACTATGGCTACACCTTC.

This chain uses TRBV3-1 with TRBJ2-7; TRBD1 is a possible D gene (5 bases). Germline V gene lookup returns CDR1 LGHDT and CDR2 YNNKEL (reference sequence). CDR3 length: 14 amino acids. The V end lost 0 bases, the J end lost 5 bases, and 11 bases lay between the germline ends. CDR3 region: CASSQESRVDEQYF. Written as DNA, the CDR3 is TGTGCCAGCAGCCAAGAATCCAGGGTCGACGAGCAGTACTTC.

The V call is TRBV11-3, the J call TRBJ2-2; TRBD1 might be the D (5 bases). V was cut by 0 bases and J by 4 bases, with 6 bases left in between. CDR1 SGHNT and CDR2 YENEEA come from the germline V gene. This CDR3 spans 14 amino acids. CDR3 loop: CASSLEGVTGELFF. The CDR3 region has the DNA TGTGCCAGCAGCTTAGAAGGGGTCACCGGGGAGCTGTTTTTT.

This chain uses TRBV20-1 with TRBJ2-5, with D possibly TRBD1 on 6 matching bases. The CDR3 has 13 amino acids. Trimming shortened V by 7 bases and J by 2 bases, and 14 bases separated the two germline ends. Germline CDR1 and CDR2: DFQATT and SNEGSKA (reference sequence). The CDR3 sequence: CSVPGTIQETQYF. The CDR3 nucleotides read TGCAGTGTCCCCGGGACAATACAAGAGACCCAGTACTTC.

V usage is TRBV20-1 and J usage is TRBJ2-5; 9 bases fit TRBD1. CDR1 DFQATT and CDR2 SNEGSKA come from the germline V gene (reference sequence). Germline trimming cut 6 bases from V and 0 bases from J; bases unmatched to any gene: 8. The CDR3 has 15 amino acids. As DNA, the CDR3 is TGCAGTGCCAGCCCGACAGGGGGAAACCAAGAGACCCAGTACTTC. It codes for CSASPTGGNQETQYF.

The chain joins TRBV6-6 to TRBJ2-1, with 9 bases aligning to TRBD1. CDR3 length equals 15 residues. Germline CDR1 is MNHNY and CDR2 is SVGAGI (reference sequence). After removal of 2 bases from V and 5 bases from J, the junction contained 4 bases not matched to a gene. The CDR3 bases are TGTGCCAGCAGTTACGGGGGACAGGGTAACAATGAGCAGTTCTTC. Its protein is CASSYGGQGNNEQFF.

Regarding this clonotype: One base away lies a much larger clone, so this may be a sequencing read error. The chain combines TRBV5-1 with TRBJ2-7; D uncertain. Germline-derived CDR1 and CDR2 are SGHRS and YFSETQ. CDR3 length equals 14 residues. Trimming pared 4 bases from V and 5 bases from J, leaving 16 bases between. The DNA of the CDR3 is TGCGCCAGCAGCGGGCAGGCCCCTGGGGACGAGCAGTACTTC. It encodes CASSGQAPGDEQYF.

The rearrangement joins TRBV11-2 to TRBJ2-1, with D uncertain. The CDR3 has 13 residues. Trimming left V 7 bases short and J 3 bases short, with 10 bases between. Looked up from germline, CDR1 is SGHAT and CDR2 is FQNNGV. The CDR3 here is CASNPLNYNEQFF. The CDR3 DNA is TGTGCCAGCAACCCCCTCAACTACAATGAGCAGTTCTTC. The complete variable domain, with remaining parts taken from reference TRBV11-2 and TRBJ2-1, reads EAGVAQSPRYKIIEKRQSVAFWCNPISGHATLYWYQQILGQGPKLLIQFQNNGVVDDSQLPKDRFSAERLKGVDSTLKIQPAKLEDSAVYLCASNPLNYNEQFFGPGTRLTVL.

The chain has TRBV20-1 and TRBJ1-6, with D unclear. The germline gives CDR1 DFQATT, CDR2 SNEGSKA (reference sequence). V was trimmed by 6 bases and J by 6 bases, leaving 12 bases between them. This CDR3 spans 13 amino acids. The CDR3 DNA reads TGCAGTGCCGAAGGACTTGGTAATTCACCCCTCCACTTT. The encoded protein is CSAEGLGNSPLHF.

CDR3 DNA sequence: TGCAGTGCTAGAGACGACCCTCAAGAGACCCAGTTCTTC. Translated, it gives CSARDDPQETQFF. This sequence joins TRBV20-1 and TRBJ2-1, with D uncertain. The CDR3 has 13 residues. Germline CDR1 is DFQATT and CDR2 is SNEGSKA (reference sequence). Trimming stripped 0 bases from V and 13 bases from J, with 16 bases between.

The CDR3 sequence is CASSFGPSTDEQYF. CDR3 nucleotide sequence: TGTGCCAGCAGCTTCGGGCCGTCCACCGACGAGCAGTACTTC. This chain joins TRBV5-5 and TRBJ2-7; unclear D gene. CDR1 is SGHKS and CDR2 is YYEKEE in the germline V gene (reference sequence). Trimming cost V 2 bases and J 5 bases, with 14 bases left between them. The CDR3 runs to 14 residues.

V gene TRBV4-2 combines with J gene TRBJ2-4, with a possible D match to TRBD2 (5 bases). The V gene lost 0 bases and the J gene lost 4 bases, with 13 bases spanning the gap. CDR3 length equals 16 residues. Germline loops: CDR1 LGHNA, CDR2 YNFKEQ. The CDR3 is CASSQDTGEGKNIQYF. As DNA, the CDR3 is TGTGCCAGCAGCCAAGATACTGGCGAGGGAAAAAACATTCAGTACTTC.

The chain uses TRBV4-1 and TRBJ2-1; 8 bases align to TRBD2. Germline V gene data show CDR1 as MGHRA and CDR2 as YSYEKL. V shed 1 base and J 8 bases; nucleotides not matched to a gene: 10. The CDR3 contains 16 residues. The CDR3 nucleotides are TGCGCCAGCAGCCAAGGGAGGGAAATAGCGGGGTATGAGCAGTTCTTC. Translation gives CASSQGREIAGYEQFF.